The 26 T cell receptor beta chains below come from one sample, sequenced in a study of blood T cells in healthy people across ages. Through a sample-barcoded 5' primer and a J-beta primer mix, a second PCR was run for roughly 7 to 12 cycles. TCRdb recomputed calls from the 5' RACE reads with MiXCR, one row per CDR3 protein. There are almost 800,000 distinct CDR3 sequences in the sample; 58% occur only once, and 20% to 25% lies in the top ten. The sample consisted of blood. The receptors here all came from a man aged 25-40 years in good health.

This clonotype was counted once. The chain carries TRBV27 and TRBJ2-4; D is uncertain. The J call is in doubt because the DNA end fits TRBJ2-7 better. This CDR3 region has 14 residues. The germline CDR1 and CDR2 sequences are MNHEY and SMNVEV (reference sequence). Here the CDR3 reads CASSIAAAPYEQYF. As DNA, the CDR3 is TGTGCCAGCAGTATTGCGGCGGCTCCCTACGAGCAGTACTTC.

The chain uses TRBV7-2 and TRBJ2-7; 7 bases fit TRBD2. The length of the CDR3 is 14 residues. Germline V lookup: CDR1 SGHTA, CDR2 FQGNSA. With 5 bases clipped from V and 3 bases from J, the junction kept 7 bases outside the gene matches. CDR3 nucleotides: TGTGCCAGCAGCCAGAATGGGGGGGGCTACGAGCAGTACTTC. The encoded protein is CASSQNGGGYEQYF. The complete variable domain, with remaining parts taken from reference TRBV7-2 and TRBJ2-7, reads GAGVSQSPSNKVTEKGKDVELRCDPISGHTALYWYRQSLGQGLEFLIYFQGNSAPDKSGLPSDRFSAERTGGSVSTLTIQRTQQEDSAVYLCASSQNGGGYEQYFGPGTRLTVT.

This clonotype was detected a few times. V and J are TRBV9 and TRBJ2-5, with TRBD1 as a possible D gene (6 bases). This CDR3 spans 15 amino acids. V lost 4 bases and J 5 bases, leaving 18 bases between the germline ends. The germline gives CDR1 SGDLS, CDR2 YYNGEE. CDR3 bases: TGTGCCAGCAGCCATCGTACAGGGACCGGGGAGACCCAGTACTTC. Its translation is CASSHRTGTGETQYF. Full variable domain (rest looked up from reference TRBV9 and TRBJ2-5): DSGVTQTPKHLITATGQRVTLRCSPRSGDLSVYWYQQSLDQGLQFLIQYYNGEERAKGNILERFSAQQFPDLHSELNLSSLELGDSALYFCASSHRTGTGETQYFGPGTRLLVL.

The rearrangement uses TRBV15 and TRBJ2-4, with D perhaps matching TRBD2 (5 bases). This CDR3 region has 18 residues. The germline V and J ends were trimmed by 6 bases and 8 bases, with 29 bases remaining between them. Germline loops: CDR1 LNHNV, CDR2 YYDKDF (reference sequence). This CDR3 reads CATRSGFGSDPGRDIQYF. CDR3 DNA sequence: TGTGCCACCAGGTCGGGATTCGGGTCGGACCCCGGGCGGGACATTCAGTACTTC.

The V call is TRBV7-2, the J call TRBJ1-2; the D is unclear. From germline, CDR1 is SGHTA and CDR2 FQGNSA. This CDR3 is built from 12 residues. V lost 8 bases and J 7 bases, leaving 14 bases between the germline ends. Here the CDR3 reads CASRTSVGGYTF. The CDR3 region has the DNA TGTGCCAGCCGGACTTCAGTTGGTGGCTACACCTTC.

A single count supports this clonotype. V gene TRBV20-1 combines with J gene TRBJ1-2; 11 nucleotides align to TRBD1. In germline, CDR1 is DFQATT, CDR2 SNEGSKA (reference sequence). Trimming cost V 5 bases and J 5 bases; bases outside gene matches: 10. The length of the CDR3 is 15 residues. CDR3 sequence reads: CSADSRDRGGYGYTF. The CDR3 nucleotides read TGCAGTGCTGACTCCCGGGACAGGGGGGGGTATGGCTACACCTTC.

This clonotype was picked up one time. The chain recombines TRBV18 with TRBJ2-7; D not certain. Gene TRBJ2-5 matches the end of the DNA better, so the J call may be wrong. Per germline, CDR1 KGHSH and CDR2 LQKENI. The CDR3 has 12 residues. DNA for the CDR3: TGTGCCAGCTCAGCCCTGGAGGAGACCCAGTACTTC. Amino acids: CASSALEETQYF.

With regard to this clonotype: The germline gene is not matched at one end of the junction; a read error may be the cause. This chain uses TRBV7-2 with TRBJ1-5, with D possibly TRBD1 on 6 matching bases. Per the germline V gene, CDR1 is SGHTA and CDR2 is FQGNSA. The CDR3 spans 15 residues. CDR3 residues: CARSWAGAPGQPQHF. The CDR3 DNA follows: TGTGCCCGCAGCTGGGCGGGGGCCCCCGGACAGCCCCAGCATTTT. Filled out from reference TRBV7-2 and TRBJ1-5, the complete variable domain reads GAGVSQSPSNKVTEKGKDVELRCDPISGHTALYWYRQSLGQGLEFLIYFQGNSAPDKSGLPSDRFSAERTGGSVSTLTIQRTQQEDSAVYLCARSWAGAPGQPQHFGDGTRLSIL.

The chain carries TRBV2 and TRBJ2-7; D not resolved. The CDR3 length is 11 residues. The V end lost 4 bases, the J end lost 6 bases, and 7 bases lay between the germline ends. Per germline, CDR1 SNHLY and CDR2 FYNNEI. The CDR3 here is CASSGRFEQYF. The CDR3, as DNA: TGTGCCAGCAGTGGTAGGTTCGAGCAGTACTTC.

This clonotype was recorded a few times. This chain joins TRBV2 and TRBJ2-1; D gene unclear. Trimming removed 1 base at V and 9 bases at J, with 10 bases between. The CDR3 is 13 amino acids. The germline V gene has CDR1 SNHLY and CDR2 FYNNEI. The CDR3 bases are TGTGCCAGCAGTGAAGGGCCCAGCACTGAGCAGTTCTTC. Protein: CASSEGPSTEQFF.

CDR3 amino acids: CASSLVGGGRETQYF. The CDR3 DNA sequence: TGTGCCAGCAGCTTAGTGGGAGGAGGTAGAGAGACCCAGTACTTC. V gene TRBV7-2 combines with J gene TRBJ2-5, with a possible D match to TRBD2 (6 bases). The CDR3 consists of 15 residues. Germline V CDR1 and CDR2: SGHTA, FQGNSA. Trimming took 1 base from V and 4 from J, leaving 13 bases between them.

The gene calls are TRBV7-2 and TRBJ2-7; 10 positions match TRBD2. The CDR3 sequence is 15 residues long. Germline V CDR1 and CDR2: SGHTA, FQGNSA. V was clipped by 7 bases and J by 4 bases; unmatched bases: 10. The chain's CDR3 is CASKTGASGGYEQYF. CDR3 coding DNA: TGTGCCAGCAAAACAGGGGCTAGCGGGGGTTACGAGCAGTACTTC.

The V call is TRBV20-1, the J call TRBJ2-3, with 7 bases lining up with TRBD2. Trimming took 3 bases from V and 5 from J; bases not matched to a gene: 2. The CDR3 consists of 12 residues. CDR1 is DFQATT, CDR2 SNEGSKA, per germline (reference sequence). The CDR3 loop is CSARTSQDTQYF. CDR3 nucleotides: TGCAGTGCTAGGACTAGCCAAGATACGCAGTATTTT.

Regarding this clonotype: This clone may be a read error of a much larger clone one base away. The CDR3 here is CASSAIDGSSYDEQFF. In DNA, the CDR3 is TGTGCCAGCAGCGCCATCGACGGTTCCTCCTACGATGAGCAGTTCTTC. This rearrangement joins TRBV5-5 to TRBJ2-1; unclear D gene. The CDR3 is 16 residues long. Germline CDR1 reads SGHKS; CDR2 reads YYEKEE (reference sequence).

The chain links TRBV10-3 to TRBJ2-7; 7 nucleotides match TRBD1. The CDR3 extends over 11 amino acids. V lost 10 bases and J lost 2; bases outside the gene matches: 2. From germline, CDR1 is ENHRY and CDR2 SYGVKD. The CDR3 reads CATGQAYEQYF. The CDR3 DNA reads as TGTGCCACCGGACAGGCCTACGAGCAGTACTTC.

The rearrangement uses TRBV5-6 and TRBJ1-2; unclear D gene. Trimming removed 7 bases at V and 8 bases at J, with 18 bases between. There are 13 residues in the CDR3. The germline CDR1 and CDR2 sequences are SGHDT and YYEEEE. This chain's CDR3 is CASGTTGWRGYTF. CDR3 bases: TGTGCCAGCGGCACCACCGGTTGGAGGGGCTACACCTTC.

V is TRBV12-3 or TRBV12-4 and J is TRBJ2-3; D is perhaps TRBD1 or TRBD2 (5 bases each). V gave up 9 bases and J gave up 8 bases, with 21 bases separating them. The CDR3 has 14 residues. The CDR3 loop reads CASEDGAAGGTQYF. CDR3 nucleotides: TGTGCCAGTGAGGACGGGGCGGCCGGAGGTACGCAGTATTTT.

The chain uses TRBV29-1 and TRBJ2-1, with D perhaps TRBD2 (6 bases). Trimming pared 1 base from V and 4 bases from J, leaving 11 bases between. Germline V gene data show CDR1 as SQVTM and CDR2 as ANQGSEA. The CDR3 runs 14 residues. The CDR3 coding sequence is TGCAGCGTTGAAGCGACTAGAAGGTACAATGAGCAGTTCTTC. Encoded protein: CSVEATRRYNEQFF.

The chain links TRBV10-2 to TRBJ1-5, with D possibly being TRBD1 (5 bases). Germline loops: CDR1 WSHSY, CDR2 SAAADI. The CDR3 is made up of 14 amino acids. Trimming shortened V by 8 bases and J by 7 bases, and 18 bases separated the two germline ends. The CDR3 protein is CASPPREAIQPQHF. In nucleotides, the CDR3 is TGCGCCAGCCCACCCAGGGAAGCAATACAGCCCCAGCATTTT.

There are a few counts of this clonotype. The V and J genes are TRBV29-1 and TRBJ2-7; possibly TRBD1 for D (6 bases). The CDR3 has 13 residues. CDR1 is SQVTM, CDR2 ANQGSEA, per germline. V lost 7 bases and J lost 3, with 16 bases in between. CDR3 sequence: CSASTGPIYEQYF. The CDR3 coding sequence is TGCAGCGCATCAACAGGGCCAATCTACGAGCAGTACTTC.

This chain connects TRBV15 to TRBJ2-1, with 7 bases that match TRBD2. This CDR3 region has 17 residues. Germline-derived CDR1 and CDR2 are LNHNV and YYDKDF (reference sequence). V lost 2 bases to trimming and J lost 9 bases; unmatched junction nucleotides: 16. The CDR3 bases are TGTGCCACCAGCAGACACCCGACGAGCGGGGTGTACGCTGAGCAGTTCTTC. Translated: CATSRHPTSGVYAEQFF.

This clonotype was counted at least ten times. V gene TRBV20-1 combines with J gene TRBJ2-5; either TRBD1 or TRBD2 may fit D (6 bases each). CDR3 length: 16 amino acids. The germline V gene encodes CDR1 DFQATT and CDR2 SNEGSKA (reference sequence). Trimming took 3 bases from V and 5 from J, leaving 22 bases between them. In DNA form, the CDR3 reads TGCAGTGCTAGGGACCCCAGCGAGGGGGGTAGTGAGACCCAGTACTTC. It encodes CSARDPSEGGSETQYF.

This clonotype was counted only a few times. This chain joins TRBV6-6 and TRBJ1-5; D is possibly TRBD1 (5 bases). Germline lookup yields CDR1 MNHNY and CDR2 SVGAGI (reference sequence). The V and J ends lost 2 bases and 0 bases respectively, with 14 bases between them. The CDR3 runs to 17 residues. CDR3 in amino acids: CASSYTNSRDSNQPQHF. In DNA form, the CDR3 reads TGTGCCAGCAGTTACACCAACTCCAGGGATAGCAATCAGCCCCAGCATTTT.

This chain uses TRBV6-2 or TRBV6-3 with TRBJ2-1; D not resolved. The CDR3 is 15 amino acids. Germline-derived CDR1 and CDR2 are MNHEY and SVGEGT. V dropped 6 bases and J dropped 0 bases, with 12 bases sitting between them. The CDR3, as DNA: TGTGCCAGCAGCCGCATTCGGGCCTCCTACAATGAGCAGTTCTTC. It specifies CASSRIRASYNEQFF.

The chain recombines TRBV5-1 with TRBJ2-3; 7 bases align to TRBD1. Germline V lookup: CDR1 SGHRS, CDR2 YFSETQ. J was trimmed by 4 bases and V by 4 bases; bases with no gene match: 12. The CDR3 spans 16 residues. CDR3 nucleotide sequence: TGCGCCAGCAGCCTTCGGCAACAGGGGTCCTCAGATACGCAGTATTTT. Its translation: CASSLRQQGSSDTQYF.

This sequence joins TRBV11-2 and TRBJ2-1, with D perhaps being TRBD1 or TRBD2 (5 bases each). The CDR3 sequence is 14 residues long. Germline V gives CDR1 SGHAT, CDR2 FQNNGV. Trimming pared 5 bases from V and 9 bases from J, leaving 17 bases between. The DNA of the CDR3 is TGTGCCAGCAGCCGGGACCTTTTTGGAGGTGAGCAGTTCTTC. It yields the protein CASSRDLFGGEQFF.